These 5 T cell receptor beta chains originate from one sample sequenced in a study of cytomegalovirus exposure and HLA in healthy donors. A multiplex PCR was run with 60 Vbeta primers and 13 Jbeta primers. TCRdb keeps only in-frame clones here, not all; method: immunoSEQ multiplex PCR. The sample records some 120,000 clones, approximately 80% being singletons. Sequencing was carried out using PBMCs. These TCRs come from a man aged 25-45 years in good health and CMV-seropositive.

This clone appeared once. The chain is built from TRBV5-1 and TRBJ1-2; 7 positions match TRBD1. This CDR3 is built from 13 residues. Germline CDR1 SGHRS, CDR2 YFSETQ. With 2 bases clipped from V and 8 bases from J, the junction kept 6 bases outside the gene matches. The CDR3 loop is CASSLGQARGYTF. In DNA form, the CDR3 reads TGCGCCAGCAGCTTAGGACAGGCGCGGGGCTACACCTTC.

The rearrangement joins TRBV4-3 to TRBJ1-5; 9 positions agree with TRBD1. The CDR3 is 16 residues long. Germline V CDR1 and CDR2: LGHNA, YSLEER. Trimming at V came to 1 base and at J to 6 bases, leaving 7 bases not matched to a gene. CDR3: CASSQGLGQGGQPQHF. In DNA, the CDR3 is TGCGCCAGCAGCCAAGGCCTGGGACAGGGTGGTCAGCCCCAGCATTTT.

The chain combines TRBV18 with TRBJ1-4, with 7 nucleotides matching TRBD1. Trimming took 4 bases from V and 4 from J; bases not matched to a gene: 6. This CDR3 contains 15 residues. Germline CDR1 and CDR2: KGHSH and LQKENI. The CDR3 spells CASSLQGQSNEKLFF. CDR3 in DNA: TGTGCCAGCTCACTACAGGGACAGAGTAATGAAAAACTGTTTTTT.

J is TRBJ2-1 and V is TRBV5-1; 8 bases line up with TRBD2. The CDR3 is made up of 16 amino acids. The trim removed 0 bases at V and 5 bases at J, leaving 7 bases unmatched. Germline assignment: CDR1 SGHRS and CDR2 YFSETQ. The CDR3 coding sequence is TGCGCCAGCAGCTTGGTATCGGGAGCGGGGGACAATGAGCAGTTCTTC. This translates into CASSLVSGAGDNEQFF.

The chain carries TRBV12-5 and TRBJ2-3; D perhaps matches TRBD2 (5 bases). CDR1 and CDR2 from the germline V gene are LGHNT and FRNRAP. This CDR3 comprises 13 residues. V was pared by 0 bases and J by 6 bases, with 7 bases between. Written as DNA, the CDR3 is TGTGCTAGTGGTTTGGTTGGCGGGGATACGCAGTATTTT. This sequence encodes CASGLVGGDTQYF. Looking up the rest from reference TRBV12-5 and TRBJ2-3 gives the full variable domain: DARVTQTPRHKVTEMGQEVTMRCQPILGHNTVFWYRQTMMQGLELLAYFRNRAPLDDSGMPKDRFSAEMPDATLATLKIQPSEPRDSAVYFCASGLVGGDTQYFGPGTRLTVL.